The 27 T cell receptor beta chains below come from one sample, sequenced in a study of cytomegalovirus exposure and HLA in healthy donors. PCR was performed using 60 Vbeta and 13 Jbeta primers. Repertoires were generated with immunoSEQ multiplex PCR, while TCRdb's copy carries only in-frame clones and drops some. The sample records over 150,000 clones, about 80% being singletons. Material for sequencing was PBMCs. The receptors here all came from a man in his thirties or forties in good health and CMV-seropositive.

The chain links TRBV11-3 to TRBJ2-7; 9 nucleotides align to TRBD1. J lost 6 bases, V lost 2 bases, and 5 bases had no gene match. This CDR3 has 14 residues. Germline assignment: CDR1 SGHNT and CDR2 YENEEA. The CDR3 region has the DNA TGTGCCAGCAGCTTACGTGGGACAGGGACCGAGCAGTACTTC. Its translation is CASSLRGTGTEQYF.

The rearrangement uses TRBV6-1 and TRBJ1-4, with 10 bases matching TRBD1. This CDR3 contains 14 residues. With 6 bases clipped from V and 7 bases from J, the junction kept 5 bases outside the gene matches. Germline V gene lookup returns CDR1 MNHNS and CDR2 SASEGT. The CDR3 region is CASRTGGAGEKLFF. CDR3 nucleotide sequence: TGTGCCAGCAGGACAGGGGGCGCGGGTGAAAAACTGTTTTTT.

The chain recombines TRBV11-2 with TRBJ2-3; 12 bases align to TRBD2. Per the germline V gene, CDR1 is SGHAT and CDR2 is FQNNGV. V trimming: 5 bases; J trimming: 9 bases; junction bases outside the gene matches: 12. The CDR3 spans 16 residues. CDR3 region: CASSPGTSGRGGTQYF. DNA of the CDR3: TGTGCCAGCAGCCCCGGGACTAGCGGGCGGGGGGGCACGCAGTATTTT.

The chain has TRBV11-1 and TRBJ2-3; D gene uncertain. Germline values: CDR1 SGHAT, CDR2 FQDESV (reference sequence). This CDR3 has 13 residues. V was cut by 7 bases and J by 3 bases, with 11 bases left in between. The CDR3 sequence is CASTKRVTDTQYF. CDR3 nucleotide sequence: TGTGCCAGCACGAAGAGAGTGACAGATACGCAGTATTTT. Full variable domain (rest looked up from reference TRBV11-1 and TRBJ2-3): EAEVAQSPRYKITEKSQAVAFWCDPISGHATLYWYRQILGQGPELLVQFQDESVVDDSQLPKDRFSAERLKGVDSTLKIQPAELGDSAMYLCASTKRVTDTQYFGPGTRLTVL.

This chain connects TRBV11-2 to TRBJ2-5; tentative D call: TRBD2 (5 bases). The J call may be incorrect, as the DNA end agrees better with TRBJ2-7. The V gene's germline CDR1 is SGHAT and CDR2 FQNNGV. CDR3 size: 14 residues. CDR3 coding DNA: TGTGCCAGCAGCCCCGGGGTCAGCCCCTACGAGCAGTACTTC. Translation gives CASSPGVSPYEQYF.

CDR3 region: CASTTGTGWYEQYF. The CDR3 region has the DNA TGTGCCAGCACCACCGGGACAGGGTGGTACGAGCAGTACTTC. This chain uses TRBV7-9 with TRBJ2-7; TRBD1 aligns across 9 bases. The CDR3 consists of 14 residues. Germline CDR1 SEHNR, CDR2 FQNEAQ (reference sequence). V shed 7 bases and J 4 bases; nucleotides not matched to a gene: 8.

The V gene is TRBV28, the J gene TRBJ2-2; 11 bases match TRBD2. The V gene's germline CDR1 is MDHEN and CDR2 SYDVKM. The CDR3 spans 15 residues. V shed 5 bases and J 8 bases; nucleotides not matched to a gene: 7. CDR3 nucleotides: TGTGCCAGCAGTCCTGGGACTAGCGGCAGGGGGGAGCTGTTTTTT. Protein sequence: CASSPGTSGRGELFF.

V is TRBV5-1 and J is TRBJ1-2; D call uncertain. CDR1 SGHRS and CDR2 YFSETQ come from the germline V gene. The V end was cut by 0 bases, the J end by 1 base, with 7 bases between. This CDR3 is built from 14 residues. The CDR3: CASSLDGVNYGYTF. The DNA for the CDR3 is TGCGCCAGCAGCTTGGACGGGGTTAACTATGGCTACACCTTC. The whole variable domain, filled in from reference TRBV5-1 and TRBJ1-2, reads KAGVTQTPRYLIKTRGQQVTLSCSPISGHRSVSWYQQTPGQGLQFLFEYFSETQRNKGNFPGRFSGRQFSNSRSEMNVSTLELGDSALYLCASSLDGVNYGYTFGSGTRLTVV.

This clone was seen only a few times. The genes are TRBV28 and TRBJ1-1; D unclear. Trimming stripped 5 bases from V and 4 bases from J, with 11 bases between. The CDR3 is 13 residues long. Germline V gene sequence: CDR1 MDHEN, CDR2 SYDVKM. The CDR3 reads CASSLQAGTEAFF. The CDR3 region has the DNA TGTGCCAGCAGTCTCCAGGCGGGCACTGAAGCTTTCTTT.

The rearrangement joins TRBV5-1 to TRBJ2-5, with D possibly TRBD1 on 7 matching bases. V lost 4 bases and J 4 bases, leaving 14 bases between the germline ends. There are 14 residues in the CDR3. Per germline, CDR1 SGHRS and CDR2 YFSETQ. The CDR3 bases are TGCGCCAGCAGCCCGCAGGGGGGTCGAGAGACCCAGTACTTC. As protein: CASSPQGGRETQYF.

The chain combines TRBV9 with TRBJ2-1; 9 nucleotides agree with TRBD2. CDR3 length equals 16 residues. Germline CDR1 reads SGDLS; CDR2 reads YYNGEE. Trimming at V came to 0 bases and at J to 7 bases, leaving 8 bases not matched to a gene. The CDR3 DNA is TGTGCCAGCAGCGTAGGGTCGCGGGGGGGCTCTAATGAGCAGTTCTTC. Translated: CASSVGSRGGSNEQFF.

This rearrangement joins TRBV4-3 to TRBJ2-3; TRBD2 is a possible D gene (5 bases). Germline loops: CDR1 LGHNA, CDR2 YSLEER. This CDR3 spans 15 amino acids. Trimming took off 0 bases at V and 4 bases at J, with 11 bases between the two ends. CDR3 protein: CASSQDPQRADTQYF. The CDR3 DNA follows: TGCGCCAGCAGCCAAGACCCCCAGAGGGCAGATACGCAGTATTTT.

The chain joins TRBV28 to TRBJ1-5; 8 nucleotides agree with TRBD1. Germline CDR1 MDHEN, CDR2 SYDVKM. The CDR3 is made up of 19 amino acids. V shed 1 base and J 4 bases; nucleotides not matched to a gene: 15. CDR3 in DNA: TGTGCCAGCAGTTTATCAATACCACTGGACAGGGAAGCAAATCAGCCCCAGCATTTT. Translating it yields CASSLSIPLDREANQPQHF. Combining the CDR3 with reference TRBV28 and TRBJ1-5 gives the whole variable domain DVKVTQSSRYLVKRTGEKVFLECVQDMDHENMFWYRQDPGLGLRLIYFSYDVKMKEKGDIPEGYSVSREKKERFSLILESASTNQTSMYLCASSLSIPLDREANQPQHFGDGTRLSIL.

This clone was detected a few times. The chain carries TRBV28 and TRBJ2-7; TRBD1 agrees at 9 bases. V lost 8 bases to trimming and J lost 4 bases; unmatched junction nucleotides: 6. This CDR3 comprises 13 residues. Germline CDR1 reads MDHEN; CDR2 reads SYDVKM. This CDR3 reads CASVPGQGYEQYF. The CDR3 DNA follows: TGTGCCAGCGTACCGGGACAGGGTTACGAGCAGTACTTC.

The genes are TRBV7-3 and TRBJ2-5, with 7 positions matching TRBD1. Trimming cost V 5 bases and J 7 bases; bases outside gene matches: 7. CDR1 is SGHTA and CDR2 is FQGTGA in the germline V gene. This CDR3 has 13 amino acids. The CDR3 is CASSTRGLGTQYF. The CDR3 region has the DNA TGTGCCAGCAGCACAAGGGGGCTGGGGACCCAGTACTTC.

This clone was counted a single time. The rearrangement links TRBV28 to TRBJ1-2; D is possibly TRBD1 (6 bases). CDR3 size: 14 residues. Germline-derived CDR1 and CDR2 are MDHEN and SYDVKM. V shed 2 bases and J shed 3 bases, with 10 bases lying between them. The CDR3 DNA sequence: TGTGCCAGCAGTTTAGGGGGGGCCGACTATGGCTACACCTTC. Protein: CASSLGGADYGYTF.

This sequence joins TRBV29-1 and TRBJ2-2, with 7 bases fitting TRBD1. With 0 bases clipped from V and 2 bases from J, the junction kept 6 bases outside the gene matches. The CDR3 extends over 16 amino acids. Germline values: CDR1 SQVTM, CDR2 ANQGSEA. CDR3 sequence reads: CSVEEAGTANTGELFF. The CDR3 bases are TGCAGCGTTGAAGAGGCCGGGACAGCCAACACCGGGGAGCTGTTTTTT.

The V gene is TRBV5-1, the J gene TRBJ2-3; 8 bases align to TRBD1. CDR3 size: 14 residues. From germline, CDR1 is SGHRS and CDR2 YFSETQ. The V segment lost 4 bases and the J segment 6 bases; nucleotides outside the gene matches: 7. The CDR3 DNA is TGCGCCAGCAGCCCGGGACAGGAAGGTGATACGCAGTATTTT. This translates into CASSPGQEGDTQYF.

This clone was seen a few times. The chain is built from TRBV4-3 and TRBJ1-1, with TRBD1 matching 8 bases. The V and J ends lost 1 base and 3 bases, in that order; junction bases with no gene match: 1. Germline CDR1 reads LGHNA; CDR2 reads YSLEER. This CDR3 has 14 amino acids. CDR3 in amino acids: CASSQGQGHTEAFF. As DNA, the CDR3 is TGCGCCAGCAGCCAAGGACAGGGGCACACTGAAGCTTTCTTT.

The chain recombines TRBV20-1 with TRBJ1-2; unclear D gene. Trimming left V 8 bases short and J 3 bases short, with 7 bases between. The CDR3 is made up of 10 amino acids. Germline V gives CDR1 DFQATT, CDR2 SNEGSKA (reference sequence). The CDR3 here is CSPRDYGYTF. CDR3 nucleotides: TGCAGTCCTCGTGACTATGGCTACACCTTC.

The V call is TRBV27, the J call TRBJ1-2, with TRBD1 identical over 9 bases. In germline, CDR1 is MNHEY, CDR2 SMNVEV (reference sequence). The ends lost 8 bases at V and 3 bases at J; junction bases unmatched: 7. This CDR3 is built from 14 residues. CDR3 DNA sequence: TGTGCCAGCGCTACAGGGGGCGCCGACTATGGCTACACCTTC. Amino acids: CASATGGADYGYTF.

This chain joins TRBV19 and TRBJ1-6, with D perhaps matching TRBD1 (5 bases). The CDR3 totals 17 residues. Trimming removed 7 bases from V and 5 bases from J, with 21 bases in between. Germline lookup yields CDR1 LNHDA and CDR2 SQIVND (reference sequence). The CDR3 spells CASNDLGGHIDNSPLHF. DNA of the CDR3: TGTGCCAGTAACGACCTAGGTGGACATATAGATAATTCACCCCTCCACTTT.

The chain couples TRBV18 to TRBJ2-1; 7 nucleotides align to TRBD2. Germline lookup yields CDR1 KGHSH and CDR2 LQKENI. The CDR3 is 13 amino acids. The J segment lost 7 bases and the V segment lost 3 bases, leaving 3 bases of the junction unmatched. CDR3 residues: CASSPRERNEQFF. The CDR3 bases are TGTGCCAGCTCACCGCGGGAGAGGAATGAGCAGTTCTTC.

This chain joins TRBV11-2 and TRBJ2-7, with TRBD1 matching 7 bases. Germline V gene sequence: CDR1 SGHAT, CDR2 FQNNGV. The CDR3 covers 15 residues. V trimming: 1 base; J trimming: 1 base; junction bases outside the gene matches: 4. The CDR3 nucleotides read TGTGCCAGCAGCTTAGCCTCGGGACAGTCCTACGAGCAGTACTTC. It codes for CASSLASGQSYEQYF.

For the CDR3, the DNA is TGTGCCAGCAGCCAAGATCCCGGACAGGGTACGGGCTACACCTTC. This encodes CASSQDPGQGTGYTF. The J gene is TRBJ1-2, the V gene TRBV4-2; 8 bases fit TRBD1. CDR3 length equals 15 residues. Looked up from germline, CDR1 is LGHNA and CDR2 is YNFKEQ. J was trimmed by 8 bases and V by 0 bases; bases with no gene match: 8.

This chain's CDR3 is CASSLLGTGGYTF. DNA of the CDR3: TGCGCCAGCAGCCTCCTTGGAACGGGTGGCTACACCTTC. The genes are TRBV4-1 and TRBJ1-2, with no clear D. V lost 4 bases and J lost 7, with 13 bases in between. This CDR3 is 13 amino acids long. Germline CDR1 MGHRA, CDR2 YSYEKL.

This clone turned up a few times. Other nucleotide sequences in the sample specify the same CDR3. The gene calls are TRBV6-5 and TRBJ2-7; D gene ambiguous. CDR1 and CDR2 from the germline V gene are MNHEY and SVGAGI. V lost 6 bases and J lost 4, with 16 bases in between. The CDR3 is 14 amino acids. Written as DNA, the CDR3 is TGTGCCAGCAGGGCAGAGACGGCGGCATACGAGCAGTACTTC. It is translated as CASRAETAAYEQYF.